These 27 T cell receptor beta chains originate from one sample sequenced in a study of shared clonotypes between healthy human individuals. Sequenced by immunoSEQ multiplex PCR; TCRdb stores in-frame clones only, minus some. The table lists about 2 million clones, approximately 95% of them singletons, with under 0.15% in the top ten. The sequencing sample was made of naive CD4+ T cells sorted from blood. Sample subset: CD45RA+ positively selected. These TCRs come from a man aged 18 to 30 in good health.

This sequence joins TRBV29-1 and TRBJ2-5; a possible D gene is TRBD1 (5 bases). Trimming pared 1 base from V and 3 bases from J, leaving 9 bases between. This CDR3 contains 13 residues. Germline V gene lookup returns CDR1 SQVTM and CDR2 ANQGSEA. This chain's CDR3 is CSVEGTRKETQYF. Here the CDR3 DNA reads TGCAGCGTTGAAGGGACACGAAAAGAGACCCAGTACTTC.

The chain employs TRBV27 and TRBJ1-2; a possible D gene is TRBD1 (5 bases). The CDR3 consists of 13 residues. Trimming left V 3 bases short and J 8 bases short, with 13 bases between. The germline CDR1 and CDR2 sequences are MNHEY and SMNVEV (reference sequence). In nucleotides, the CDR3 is TGTGCCAGCAGTTTGGTGGCAGGGAGCGGCTACACCTTC. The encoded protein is CASSLVAGSGYTF.

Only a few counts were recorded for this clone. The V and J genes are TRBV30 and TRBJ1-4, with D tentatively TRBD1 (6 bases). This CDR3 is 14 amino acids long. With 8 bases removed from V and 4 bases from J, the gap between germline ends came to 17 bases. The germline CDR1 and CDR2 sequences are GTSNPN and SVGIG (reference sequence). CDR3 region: CAGGQGKGNEKLFF. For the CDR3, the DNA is TGTGCCGGGGGCCAGGGGAAGGGTAATGAAAAACTGTTTTTT.

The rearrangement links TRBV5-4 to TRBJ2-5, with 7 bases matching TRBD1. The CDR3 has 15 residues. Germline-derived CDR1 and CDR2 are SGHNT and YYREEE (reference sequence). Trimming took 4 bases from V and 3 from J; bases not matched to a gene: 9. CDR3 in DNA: TGTGCCAGCAGCGGAATTAACAGGGGCGAAGAGACCCAGTACTTC. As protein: CASSGINRGEETQYF.

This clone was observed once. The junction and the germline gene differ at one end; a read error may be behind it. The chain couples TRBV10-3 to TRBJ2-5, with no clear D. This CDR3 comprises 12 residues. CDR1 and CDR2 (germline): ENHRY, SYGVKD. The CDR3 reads CAISEPAEAQYF. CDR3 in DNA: TGTGCCATCAGTGAGCCCGCAGAGGCCCAGTACTTC.

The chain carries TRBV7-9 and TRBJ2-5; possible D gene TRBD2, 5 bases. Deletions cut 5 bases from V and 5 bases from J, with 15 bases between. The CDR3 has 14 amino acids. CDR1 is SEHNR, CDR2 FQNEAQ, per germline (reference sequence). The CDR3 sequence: CASSPPRRRETQYF. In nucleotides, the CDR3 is TGTGCCAGCAGCCCTCCGCGGAGGAGGGAGACCCAGTACTTC.

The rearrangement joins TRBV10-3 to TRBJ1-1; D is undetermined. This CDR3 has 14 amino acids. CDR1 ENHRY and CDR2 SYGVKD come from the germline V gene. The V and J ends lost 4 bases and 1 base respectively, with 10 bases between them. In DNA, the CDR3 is TGTGCCATCAGTGCCGGGTTCCAGAACACTGAAGCTTTCTTT. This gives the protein CAISAGFQNTEAFF.

This chain's CDR3 is CASSLGGSDTEAFF. DNA for the CDR3: TGCGCCAGCAGTCTCGGAGGCTCGGACACTGAAGCTTTCTTT. The rearrangement joins TRBV10-1 to TRBJ1-1; D ambiguous. The germline V and J ends were trimmed by 5 bases and 3 bases, with 13 bases remaining between them. This CDR3 region has 14 residues. The germline gives CDR1 WNHNN, CDR2 SYGVQD (reference sequence).

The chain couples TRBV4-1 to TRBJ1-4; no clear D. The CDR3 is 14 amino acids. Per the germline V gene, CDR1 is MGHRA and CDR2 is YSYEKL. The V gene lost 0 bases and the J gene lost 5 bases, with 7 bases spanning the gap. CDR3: CASSQERGNEKLFF. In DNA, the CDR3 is TGCGCCAGCAGCCAAGAACGTGGAAATGAAAAACTGTTTTTT.

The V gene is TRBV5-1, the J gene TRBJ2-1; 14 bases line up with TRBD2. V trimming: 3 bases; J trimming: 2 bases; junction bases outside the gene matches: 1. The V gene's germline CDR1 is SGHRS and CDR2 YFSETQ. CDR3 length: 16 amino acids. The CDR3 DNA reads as TGCGCCAGCAGCTGGACTAGCGGGGGGCCCTACAATGAGCAGTTCTTC. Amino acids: CASSWTSGGPYNEQFF.

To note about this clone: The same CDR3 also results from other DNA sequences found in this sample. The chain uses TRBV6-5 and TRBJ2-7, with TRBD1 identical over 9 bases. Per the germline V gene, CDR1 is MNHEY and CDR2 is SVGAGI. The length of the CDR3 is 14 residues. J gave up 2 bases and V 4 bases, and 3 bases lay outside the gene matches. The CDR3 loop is CASSLDRGTYEQYF. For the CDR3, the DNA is TGTGCCAGCAGTTTGGACAGGGGTACCTACGAGCAGTACTTC.

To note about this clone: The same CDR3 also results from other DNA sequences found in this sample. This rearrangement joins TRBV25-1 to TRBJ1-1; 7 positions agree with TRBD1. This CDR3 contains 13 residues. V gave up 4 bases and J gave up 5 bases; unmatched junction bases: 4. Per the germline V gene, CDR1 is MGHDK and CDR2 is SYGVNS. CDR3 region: CASSGQGNTEAFF. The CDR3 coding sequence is TGTGCCAGCAGTGGACAGGGTAATACTGAAGCTTTCTTT.

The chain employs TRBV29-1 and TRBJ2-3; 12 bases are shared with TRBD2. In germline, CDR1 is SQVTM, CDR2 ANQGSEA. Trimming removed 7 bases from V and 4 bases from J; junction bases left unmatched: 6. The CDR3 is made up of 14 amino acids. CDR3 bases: TGCAGCGCCCTACTAGCGGGAGGACCAGATACGCAGTATTTT. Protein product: CSALLAGGPDTQYF.

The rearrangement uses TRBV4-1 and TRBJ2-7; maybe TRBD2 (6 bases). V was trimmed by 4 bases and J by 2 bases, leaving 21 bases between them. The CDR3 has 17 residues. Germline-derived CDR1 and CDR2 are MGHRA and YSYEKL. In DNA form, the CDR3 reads TGCGCCAGCAGCCGTGGTTTTAGCGGTAGGCCTACCTACGAGCAGTACTTC. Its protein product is CASSRGFSGRPTYEQYF.

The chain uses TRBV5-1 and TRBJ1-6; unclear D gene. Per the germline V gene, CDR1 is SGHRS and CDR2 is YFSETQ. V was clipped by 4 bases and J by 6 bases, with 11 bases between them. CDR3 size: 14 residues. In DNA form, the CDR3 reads TGCGCCAGCAGCACGGCGTCGCCTAATTCACCCCTCCACTTT. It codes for CASSTASPNSPLHF.

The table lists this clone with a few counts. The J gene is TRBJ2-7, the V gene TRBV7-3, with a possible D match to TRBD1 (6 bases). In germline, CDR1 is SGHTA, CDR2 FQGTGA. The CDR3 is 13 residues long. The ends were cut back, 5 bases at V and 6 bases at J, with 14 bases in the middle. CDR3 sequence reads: CASSQNTGSEQYF. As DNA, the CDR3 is TGTGCCAGCAGCCAGAACACAGGGAGCGAGCAGTACTTC.

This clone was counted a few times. CDR3 sequence (DNA): TGTGCCTGGATAGGGGTTGACACCATATATTTT. Amino acids: CAWIGVDTIYF. The gene calls are TRBV30 and TRBJ1-3, with D perhaps TRBD1 (5 bases). From germline, CDR1 is GTSNPN and CDR2 SVGIG (reference sequence). V lost 4 bases and J lost 8, with 9 bases in between. The length of the CDR3 is 11 residues.

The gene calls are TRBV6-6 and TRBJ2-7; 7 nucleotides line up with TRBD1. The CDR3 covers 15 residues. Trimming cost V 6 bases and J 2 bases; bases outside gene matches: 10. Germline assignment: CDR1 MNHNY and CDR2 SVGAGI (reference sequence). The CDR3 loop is CASRTGQDPTYEQYF. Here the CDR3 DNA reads TGTGCCAGCAGAACCGGACAGGATCCCACCTACGAGCAGTACTTC.

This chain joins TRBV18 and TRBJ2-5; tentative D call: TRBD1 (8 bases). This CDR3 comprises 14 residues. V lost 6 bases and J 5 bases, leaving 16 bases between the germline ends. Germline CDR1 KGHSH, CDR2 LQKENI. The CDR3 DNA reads TGTGCCAGCTCCCGTGGACAGGGAGGGGAGACCCAGTACTTC. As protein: CASSRGQGGETQYF.

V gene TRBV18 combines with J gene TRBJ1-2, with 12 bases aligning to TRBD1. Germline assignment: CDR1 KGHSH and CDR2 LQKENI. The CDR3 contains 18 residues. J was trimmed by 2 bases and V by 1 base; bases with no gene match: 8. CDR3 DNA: TGTGCCAGCTCACCACTTTCGGGGACAGGGGGCAAGAACTATGGCTACACCTTC. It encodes CASSPLSGTGGKNYGYTF.

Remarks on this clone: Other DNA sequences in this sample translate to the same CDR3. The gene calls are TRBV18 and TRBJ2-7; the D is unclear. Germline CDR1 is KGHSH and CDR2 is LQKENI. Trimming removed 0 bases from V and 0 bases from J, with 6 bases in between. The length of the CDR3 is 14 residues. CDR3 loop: CASSPPSSSYEQYF. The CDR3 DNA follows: TGTGCCAGCTCACCACCTAGTTCCTCCTACGAGCAGTACTTC.

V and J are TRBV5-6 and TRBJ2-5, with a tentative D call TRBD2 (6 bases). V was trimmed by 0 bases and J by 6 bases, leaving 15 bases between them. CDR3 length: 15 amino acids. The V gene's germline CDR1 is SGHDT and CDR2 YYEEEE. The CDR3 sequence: CASSLGPRGEKTQYF. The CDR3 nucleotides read TGTGCCAGCAGCTTGGGGCCACGCGGGGAGAAGACCCAGTACTTC.

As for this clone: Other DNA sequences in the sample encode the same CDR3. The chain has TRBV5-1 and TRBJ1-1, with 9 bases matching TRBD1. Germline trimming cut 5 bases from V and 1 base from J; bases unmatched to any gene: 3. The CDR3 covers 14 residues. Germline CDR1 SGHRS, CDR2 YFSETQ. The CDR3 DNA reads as TGCGCCAGCAGTCCGACAGGGGGGAACACTGAAGCTTTCTTT. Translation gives CASSPTGGNTEAFF.

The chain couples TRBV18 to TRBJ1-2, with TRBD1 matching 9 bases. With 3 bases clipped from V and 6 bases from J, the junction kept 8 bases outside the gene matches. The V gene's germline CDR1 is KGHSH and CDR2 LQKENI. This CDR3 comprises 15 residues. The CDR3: CASSPPGQGTDGYTF. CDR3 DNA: TGTGCCAGCTCACCCCCGGGACAGGGAACGGATGGCTACACCTTC.

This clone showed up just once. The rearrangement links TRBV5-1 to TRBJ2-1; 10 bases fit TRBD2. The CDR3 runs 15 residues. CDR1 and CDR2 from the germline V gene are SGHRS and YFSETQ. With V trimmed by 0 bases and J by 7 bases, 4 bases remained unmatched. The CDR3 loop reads CASSLASGGWNEQFF. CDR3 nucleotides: TGCGCCAGCAGCTTGGCTAGCGGGGGATGGAATGAGCAGTTCTTC.

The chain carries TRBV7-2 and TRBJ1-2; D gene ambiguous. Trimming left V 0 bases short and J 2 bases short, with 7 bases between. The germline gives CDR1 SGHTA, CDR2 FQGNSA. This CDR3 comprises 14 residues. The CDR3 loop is CASSLAAWNYGYTF. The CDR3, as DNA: TGTGCCAGCAGCTTAGCCGCGTGGAACTATGGCTACACCTTC.

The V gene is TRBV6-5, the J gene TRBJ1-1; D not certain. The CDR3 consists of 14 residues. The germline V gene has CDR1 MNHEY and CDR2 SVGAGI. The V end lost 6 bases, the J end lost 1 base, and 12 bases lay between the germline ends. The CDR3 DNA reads TGTGCCAGCAGACCATGGAGGTGGAACACTGAAGCTTTCTTT. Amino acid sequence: CASRPWRWNTEAFF.